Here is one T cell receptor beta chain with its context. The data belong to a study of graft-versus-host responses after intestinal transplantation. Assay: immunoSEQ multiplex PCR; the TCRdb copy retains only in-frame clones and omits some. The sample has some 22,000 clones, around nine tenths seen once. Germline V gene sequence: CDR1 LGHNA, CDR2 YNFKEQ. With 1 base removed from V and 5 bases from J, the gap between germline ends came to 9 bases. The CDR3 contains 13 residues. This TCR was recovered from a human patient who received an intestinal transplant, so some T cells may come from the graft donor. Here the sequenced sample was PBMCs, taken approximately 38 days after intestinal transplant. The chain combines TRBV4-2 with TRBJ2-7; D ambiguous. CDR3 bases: TGTGCCAGCAGCCAAGCCGGCCCCCACGAGCAGTACTTC. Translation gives CASSQAGPHEQYF.